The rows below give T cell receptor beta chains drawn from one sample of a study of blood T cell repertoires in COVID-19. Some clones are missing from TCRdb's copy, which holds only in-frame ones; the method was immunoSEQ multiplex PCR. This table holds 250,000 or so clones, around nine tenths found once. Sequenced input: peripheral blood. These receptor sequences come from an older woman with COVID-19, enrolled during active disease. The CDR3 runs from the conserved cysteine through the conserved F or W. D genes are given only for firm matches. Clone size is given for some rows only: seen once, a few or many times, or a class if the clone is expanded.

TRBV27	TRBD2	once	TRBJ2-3	CASSLHPDGSGRITDTQYF	TGTGCCAGCAGTCTCCACCCAGATGGTAGCGGGAGAATAACAGATACGCAGTATTTT
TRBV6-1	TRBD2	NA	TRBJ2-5	CASSEARASGIGTQYF	TGTGCCAGCAGTGAAGCTAGGGCTAGCGGGATCGGGACCCAGTACTTC
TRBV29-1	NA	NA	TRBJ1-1	CSVEPFLGGSNTEAFF	TGCAGCGTTGAACCGTTCCTGGGGGGATCGAACACTGAAGCTTTCTTT
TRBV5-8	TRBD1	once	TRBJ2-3	CASSRQGPDTQYF	TGTGCCAGCAGCCGACAGGGTCCAGATACGCAGTATTTT
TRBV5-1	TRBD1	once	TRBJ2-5	CASSPGGSETQYF	TGCGCCAGCAGCCCAGGGGGCAGCGAGACCCAGTACTTC
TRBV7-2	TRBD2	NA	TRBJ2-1	CASSLTPGTSGPNEQFF	TGTGCCAGCAGCCTCACTCCCGGGACTAGCGGCCCGAATGAGCAGTTCTTC
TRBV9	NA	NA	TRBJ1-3	CASSAAGAPIDTIYF	TGTGCCAGCAGCGCAGCAGGGGCGCCCATTGACACCATATATTTT
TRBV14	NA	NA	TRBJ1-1	CASSHSQGNVPEAFF	TGTGCCAGCAGCCATTCCCAGGGGAACGTCCCTGAAGCTTTCTTT
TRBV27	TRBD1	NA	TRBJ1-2	CASSLGDRGYGDTF	TGTGCCAGCAGTTTGGGGGACAGGGGATATGGCGACACCTTC
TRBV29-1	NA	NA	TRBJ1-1	CSVERGRGTEAFF	TGCAGCGTTGAAAGGGGGAGGGGCACTGAAGCTTTCTTT
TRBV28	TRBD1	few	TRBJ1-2	CASSWGQGAPFYGYTF	TGTGCCAGCAGTTGGGGACAGGGGGCCCCATTCTATGGCTACACCTTC
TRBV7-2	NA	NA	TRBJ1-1	CASSRSGVNTEAFF	TGTGCCAGCAGCCGCTCGGGAGTGAACACTGAAGCTTTCTTT
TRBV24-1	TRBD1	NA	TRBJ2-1	CATSDRTGGSYNEQFF	TGTGCCACCAGTGACCGGACAGGGGGTTCCTACAATGAGCAGTTCTTC
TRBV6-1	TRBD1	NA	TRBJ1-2	CASSEATGTGEHRYTF	TGTGCCAGCAGTGAGGCTACCGGGACAGGGGAACACCGCTACACCTTC
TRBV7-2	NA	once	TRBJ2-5	CASRPTGNQETQYF	TGTGCCAGCAGGCCAACTGGTAATCAAGAGACCCAGTACTTC
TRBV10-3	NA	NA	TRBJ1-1	CAIASGQQKNTEAFF	TGTGCCATCGCATCCGGACAGCAAAAGAACACTGAAGCTTTCTTT
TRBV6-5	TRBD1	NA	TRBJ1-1	CASRIQGDTEAFF	TGTGCCAGCAGGATACAGGGGGACACTGAAGCTTTCTTT
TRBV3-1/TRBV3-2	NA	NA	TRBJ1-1	CASSQDQGWPQFDTEAFF	TGTGCCAGCAGCCAAGATCAAGGTTGGCCACAGTTTGACACTGAAGCTTTCTTT
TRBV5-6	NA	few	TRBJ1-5	CASSLAGNQPQHF	TGTGCCAGCAGCTTGGCCGGTAATCAGCCCCAGCATTTT
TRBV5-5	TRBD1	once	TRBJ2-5	CASSTHVGTGGFGETQYF	TGTGCCAGCAGCACCCACGTTGGGACAGGGGGCTTTGGGGAGACCCAGTACTTC
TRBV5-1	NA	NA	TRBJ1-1	CASSLEGVSTEAFF	TGCGCCAGCAGCTTGGAAGGGGTTAGCACTGAAGCTTTCTTT
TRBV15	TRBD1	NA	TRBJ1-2	CATSRGTGVASGYTF	TGTGCCACCAGCAGAGGGACAGGGGTAGCGAGTGGCTACACCTTC
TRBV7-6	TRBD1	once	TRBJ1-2	CASSSGQYSTGGYGYTF	TGTGCCAGCAGCTCGGGACAGTACTCGACCGGCGGCTATGGCTACACCTTC
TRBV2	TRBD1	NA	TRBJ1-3	CASQAQTGFGNTIYF	TGTGCCAGCCAAGCTCAGACAGGGTTCGGAAACACCATATATTTT
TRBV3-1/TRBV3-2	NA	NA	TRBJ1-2	CASSGDRSGGYTF	TGTGCCAGCAGTGGCGACAGATCGGGTGGCTACACCTTC
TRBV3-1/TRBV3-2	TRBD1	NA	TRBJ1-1	CASSLGGSDTEAFF	TGTGCCAGCAGTCTAGGGGGCTCGGACACTGAAGCTTTCTTT
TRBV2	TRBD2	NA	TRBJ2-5	CASSGLAGHKETQYF	TGTGCCAGCAGCGGACTAGCGGGCCATAAGGAGACCCAGTACTTC
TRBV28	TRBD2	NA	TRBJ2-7	CASSFSGGFYEQYF	TGTGCCAGCAGTTTTAGCGGGGGCTTCTACGAGCAGTACTTC
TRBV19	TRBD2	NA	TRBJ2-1	CASSTRTSGRAYNEQFF	TGTGCCAGTAGTACAAGGACTAGCGGGAGGGCCTACAATGAGCAGTTCTTC
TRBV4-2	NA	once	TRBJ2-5	CASSQGSNQETQYF	TGTGCCAGCAGCCAAGGGAGCAACCAAGAGACCCAGTACTTC
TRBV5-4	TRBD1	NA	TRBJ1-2	CASSLVAGGSGYGYTF	TGTGCCAGCAGCTTGGTGGCAGGGGGCAGTGGCTATGGCTACACCTTC
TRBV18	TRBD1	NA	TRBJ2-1	CASSWTGQGGQNEQFF	TGTGCCAGCTCATGGACGGGACAGGGAGGGCAGAATGAGCAGTTCTTC
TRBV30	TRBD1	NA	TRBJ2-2	CAWREGQRNTGELFF	TGTGCCTGGAGAGAGGGACAGAGAAACACCGGGGAGCTGTTTTTT
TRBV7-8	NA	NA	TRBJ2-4	CASSPAQGNIQYF	TGTGCCAGCAGCCCGGCCCAGGGAAACATTCAGTACTTC
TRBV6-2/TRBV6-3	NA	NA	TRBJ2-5	CASSTLPETQYF	TGTGCCAGCAGTACTCTCCCGGAGACCCAGTACTTC
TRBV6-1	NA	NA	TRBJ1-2	CASTEGSRLNYGYTF	TGTGCCAGCACTGAAGGGAGCAGACTTAACTATGGCTACACCTTC
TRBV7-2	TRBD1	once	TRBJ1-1	CASSLPLTGGDEAFF	TGTGCCAGCAGCTTACCATTGACAGGGGGCGATGAAGCTTTCTTT
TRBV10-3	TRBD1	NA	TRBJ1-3	CAISAAGGGSGNTIYF	TGTGCCATCAGTGCCGCAGGGGGCGGATCTGGAAACACCATATATTTT
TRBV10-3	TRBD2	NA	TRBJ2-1	CAISESSGLAGSSYNEQFF	TGTGCCATCAGTGAGTCGAGTGGACTAGCGGGAAGTTCCTACAATGAGCAGTTCTTC